This T cell receptor beta chain was captured in a study of blood T cell repertoires in COVID-19. About the research overall: PBMCs, B-cell-depleted T cells, or T cells were the source of the cDNA or gDNA that made up the material.

How the authors handled the data: Counts of nucleated cells, estimated from reference gene primer amplification, were obtained. Produced via immunoSEQ multiplex PCR; TCRdb's table is partial and in-frame only. The D gene and trimming were derived from the DNA, and the V and J assignments and clone size from that table. The sample carries 53,000 or so clones, 90% recorded once. The CDR3 runs to 16 residues. Germline CDR1 is WNHNN and CDR2 is SYGVQD (reference sequence). The V end lost 3 bases, the J end lost 3 bases, and 15 bases lay between the germline ends. The sequenced sample was peripheral blood. J is TRBJ2-1 and V is TRBV10-1; weak D call: TRBD1 (5 bases). The source is a human donor in a cohort sampled during active COVID-19. The CDR3 sequence is CASSDIAGQGYNEQFF. CDR3 coding DNA: TGCGCCAGCAGTGACATTGCTGGTCAGGGCTACAATGAGCAGTTCTTC.